The source of this T cell receptor (beta chain) is a study of cytomegalovirus exposure and HLA in healthy donors. Looking at the study overall: It was reported in a later analysis that the 120 validation repertoires used the same platform as the 666 first-cohort repertoires.

The length of the CDR3 is 13 residues. After removal of 4 bases from V and 6 bases from J, the junction contained 2 bases not matched to a gene. The germline CDR1 and CDR2 sequences are SGHDN and FVKESK. The table came from immunoSEQ multiplex PCR; TCRdb's copy has only in-frame clones and leaves some out. The sample carries roughly 250,000 clones, around 89% recorded once. Study-wide points: Specificity for CMV antigens was confirmed in vitro for three of the CMV-associated chains.

The sample holds one count of this clone. Its antigen is unidentified. This receptor was identified in a woman aged 18-35 years in good health and CMV-seronegative. The sequenced sample consisted of PBMCs. The chain carries TRBV14 and TRBJ2-1, with 8 bases that match TRBD1. CDR3 nucleotides: TGTGCCAGCAGCCCCGGACAGGGCAATGAGCAGTTCTTC. The encoded protein is CASSPGQGNEQFF.